A selection of T cell receptor beta chains follows, all from one sample in a study of Tregs in tolerant kidney transplant recipients. Profiled with immunoSEQ multiplex PCR; TCRdb holds only in-frame clones, not every one. The sample has about 69,000 clones; roughly 91% are singletons. This specimen was CD4+ T cells from blood, taken before the transplant. These receptors were obtained from a human donor who received a combined kidney and bone marrow transplant. The CDR3 runs from the conserved cysteine through the conserved F or W. D genes are given only for firm matches. Clone size is given for some rows only: seen once, a few or many times, or a class if the clone is expanded.

v_call	d_call	clone_size	cdr3_length	j_call	cdr3_nt	cdr3_aa
TRBV5-1	TRBD2	-	15	TRBJ2-7	TGCGCCAGCAGCTTGGGGACTAGCAGTGCCTACGAGCAGTACTTC	CASSLGTSSAYEQYF
TRBV6-5	-	-	13	TRBJ2-7	TGTGCCAGCAGTAGAGGGAGCCCCTACGAGCAGTACTTC	CASSRGSPYEQYF
TRBV6-6	TRBD1	-	15	TRBJ1-5	TGTGCCAGCAGGGACAGGGGGAAGGGCAATCAGCCCCAGCATTTT	CASRDRGKGNQPQHF
TRBV28	-	-	12	TRBJ1-4	TGTGCCAGCAGGGGGCTAGGAGAAAAACTGTTTTTT	CASRGLGEKLFF
TRBV19	-	-	14	TRBJ2-1	TGTGCCAGTAGTGTGACTACTATTTACAATGAGCAGTTCTTC	CASSVTTIYNEQFF
TRBV11-3	-	-	12	TRBJ2-2	TGTGCCAGCAGCTCACAAACCGGGGAGCTGTTTTTT	CASSSQTGELFF
TRBV5-1	-	-	15	TRBJ1-5	TGCGCCAGCAGCTGGAGTGGGGACTCGCGTCAGCCCCAGCATTTT	CASSWSGDSRQPQHF
TRBV15	-	-	17	TRBJ1-5	TGTGCCACCAGCAGAGATAGTCAGGGTTTTAGCAATCAGCCCCAGCATTTT	CATSRDSQGFSNQPQHF
TRBV9	-	once	14	TRBJ2-7	TGTGCCAGCAGCGTAGGACTAGATACCTACGAGCAGTACTTC	CASSVGLDTYEQYF
TRBV11-3	-	few	14	TRBJ2-2	TGTGCCAGCAAGGCGACCCTAGACACCGGGGAGCTGTTTTTT	CASKATLDTGELFF
TRBV7-7	-	-	14	TRBJ2-2	TGTGCCAGCAGCTTAGGGGCAGGGGCCGGGGAGCTGTTTTTT	CASSLGAGAGELFF
TRBV7-2	-	-	14	TRBJ2-5	TGTGCCAGCAGCTTAGTGGGCGGGACAGAGACCCAGTACTTC	CASSLVGGTETQYF
TRBV12-5	-	-	16	TRBJ2-7	TGTGCTAGTGGTTTGGTAAGGAGCCCTCCTTGGTACGAGCAGTACTTC	CASGLVRSPPWYEQYF
TRBV19	TRBD2	-	14	TRBJ2-7	TGTGCCAGTAGTAAGTCTAGCGGGATCACCGAGCAGTACTTC	CASSKSSGITEQYF
TRBV28	-	-	13	TRBJ2-7	TGTGCCAGCAGGCGCGGGGGCGACGACGAGCAGTACTTC	CASRRGGDDEQYF
TRBV29-1	-	once	12	TRBJ2-1	TGCAGCGTTGCGTGGGGAGGAAATGAGCAGTTCTTC	CSVAWGGNEQFF
TRBV29-1	TRBD1	-	16	TRBJ2-3	TGCAGCGTTAGTCTTCTACTTCAAGGGGGCGCAGATACGCAGTATTTT	CSVSLLLQGGADTQYF
TRBV2	-	-	11	TRBJ2-7	TGTGCCAGCAGTGTAATCCACGAGCAGTACTTC	CASSVIHEQYF
TRBV7-9	TRBD1	once	14	TRBJ2-5	TGTGCCAGCAGCTTAGGGACAGGGGAAGAGACCCAGTACTTC	CASSLGTGEETQYF
TRBV5-6	-	-	12	TRBJ2-3	TGTGCCAGCAGCCTTAGCACAGATACGCAGTATTTT	CASSLSTDTQYF
TRBV7-9	TRBD1	-	17	TRBJ2-1	TGTGCCAGCAGCTTAGCCCTGGACAGGGGGTCCTACAATGAGCAGTTCTTC	CASSLALDRGSYNEQFF
TRBV4-2	TRBD2	few	17	TRBJ2-1	TGTGCCAGCAGCCAAGATTTTAGGGCTAGCGGATACAATGAGCAGTTCTTC	CASSQDFRASGYNEQFF
TRBV6-5	-	-	14	TRBJ1-1	TGTGCCAGCACCATAGCGGCGGGAAACACTGAAGCTTTCTTT	CASTIAAGNTEAFF
TRBV19	-	-	13	TRBJ1-5	TGTGCCAGTTCCCATAGTAGCAATCAGCCCCAGCATTTT	CASSHSSNQPQHF
TRBV19	-	-	14	TRBJ1-1	TGTGCCAGTAGTATATGGGCCGGTAACACTGAAGCTTTCTTT	CASSIWAGNTEAFF
TRBV30	TRBD1	-	14	TRBJ1-1	TGTGCCTGGAGTGTGGGGACAGTGAACACTGAAGCTTTCTTT	CAWSVGTVNTEAFF
TRBV5-4	-	-	14	TRBJ1-4	TGTGCCAGCAGTATCGGGGGGCTTAATGAAAAACTGTTTTTT	CASSIGGLNEKLFF
TRBV30	-	-	13	TRBJ2-2	TGTGCCAAAGGGAGCCCTGCCACCGGGGAGCTGTTTTTT	CAKGSPATGELFF
TRBV28	-	-	14	TRBJ2-5	TGTGCCAGCAGTTTCGGGGGAATTGTGGAGACCCAGTACTTC	CASSFGGIVETQYF
TRBV5-1	TRBD1	-	16	TRBJ2-1	TGCGCCAGCAGCTTCTCCCGGGACAGGGGGGGCAATGAGCAGTTCTTC	CASSFSRDRGGNEQFF
TRBV11-2	-	-	15	TRBJ2-1	TGTGCCAGCAGCCTAGATGGTCGGGGTAGCAATGAGCAGTTCTTC	CASSLDGRGSNEQFF
TRBV27	TRBD2	-	16	TRBJ2-3	TGTGCCAGCAGAGGCCGACTAGCGGGGGCCACAGATACGCAGTATTTT	CASRGRLAGATDTQYF
TRBV6-1	-	-	13	TRBJ2-7	TGTGCCAGCGTCTCGCGGGTTGAGTACGAGCAGTACTTC	CASVSRVEYEQYF
TRBV7-8	-	few	13	TRBJ2-7	TGTGCCAGCAGCTTTGACAGAATCTACGAGCAGTACTTC	CASSFDRIYEQYF
TRBV18	TRBD1	-	13	TRBJ1-1	TGTGCCAGCTCACCGACAGGGGACACTGAAGCTTTCTTT	CASSPTGDTEAFF
TRBV10-3	TRBD1	-	16	TRBJ1-2	TGTGCCATCAGTCCACAACAGGGGCCCCCTGGCTATGGCTACACCTTC	CAISPQQGPPGYGYTF
TRBV4-1	-	once	13	TRBJ1-4	TGCGCCAGCAGCCAAGCCGGTAATGAAAAACTGTTTTTT	CASSQAGNEKLFF
TRBV2	TRBD1	once	12	TRBJ2-7	TGTGCCAGCAGTGGGACAGGGGGCGAGCAGTACTTC	CASSGTGGEQYF
TRBV6-5	TRBD1	-	12	TRBJ2-1	TGTGCCAGCAGTGCACAGGGGTATGAGCAGTTCTTC	CASSAQGYEQFF
TRBV27	TRBD1	-	14	TRBJ2-5	TGTGCCAGCAGTTCCCGGACAGGGGGAGAGACCCAGTACTTC	CASSSRTGGETQYF
TRBV5-4	-	few	11	TRBJ2-1	TGTGCCAGCAGCTTCAACAATGAGCAGTTCTTC	CASSFNNEQFF
TRBV28	-	-	15	TRBJ1-5	TGTGCCAGCAGTTTAGGGGGGAATAGCAATCAGCCCCAGCATTTT	CASSLGGNSNQPQHF
TRBV4-2	-	-	15	TRBJ2-7	TGTGCCAGCAGCCAAGATTTTACGGGAACCTACGAGCAGTACTTC	CASSQDFTGTYEQYF
TRBV5-1	-	-	17	TRBJ1-1	TGCGCCAGCAGCTTGGATATAGCCGGGGGTTTACCGACTGAAGCTTTCTTT	CASSLDIAGGLPTEAFF
TRBV6-5	TRBD2	-	16	TRBJ2-1	TGTGCCAGCAGTTACTCGGGGACTAGCGGGTACAATGAGCAGTTCTTC	CASSYSGTSGYNEQFF
TRBV5-1	TRBD1	-	16	TRBJ1-2	TGCGCCAGCAGCTTGTCAACAGGGGGCTCTAACTATGGCTACACCTTC	CASSLSTGGSNYGYTF
TRBV7-2	TRBD2	-	17	TRBJ2-3	TGTGCCAGCAGCTCTTCTAGCGGGAGCCGAACAAAAGATACGCAGTATTTT	CASSSSSGSRTKDTQYF
TRBV28	-	-	13	TRBJ1-2	TGTGCCAGCAGTTCCCCGTTCTCCGGTGGCTACACCTTC	CASSSPFSGGYTF